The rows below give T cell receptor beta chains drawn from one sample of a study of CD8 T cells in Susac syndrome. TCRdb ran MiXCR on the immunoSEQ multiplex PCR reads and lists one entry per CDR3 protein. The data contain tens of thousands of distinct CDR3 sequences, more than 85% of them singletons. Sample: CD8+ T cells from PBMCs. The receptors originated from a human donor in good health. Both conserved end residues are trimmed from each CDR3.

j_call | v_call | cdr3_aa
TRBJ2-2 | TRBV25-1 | ASDPGTGATTGELF
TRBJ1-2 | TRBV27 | ASSFGGTDYGYT
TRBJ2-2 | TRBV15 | ATRGGINTGELF
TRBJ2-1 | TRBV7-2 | ASSRQREGTPWPGNEQF
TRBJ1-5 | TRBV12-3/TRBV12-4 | ASSFGPRNQPQH
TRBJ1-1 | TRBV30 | AWSVLSEAF
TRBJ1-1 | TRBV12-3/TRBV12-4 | ASSSQGVTEAF
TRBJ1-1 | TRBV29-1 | SVVWEGANTEAF
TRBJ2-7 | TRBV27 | ASSSAASGSYEQY
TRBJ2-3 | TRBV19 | ASRALAGVGDTQY
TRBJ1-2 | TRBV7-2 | ASSNEPRGLSYGYT
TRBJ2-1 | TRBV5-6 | ASSLGLAGGRDEQF
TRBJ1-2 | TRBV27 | ASSFGTGKDGYT
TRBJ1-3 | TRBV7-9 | ASSSEGSIGNTIY
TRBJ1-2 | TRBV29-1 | SVVGQGASYGYT
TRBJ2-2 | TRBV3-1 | ASSHPISSGSTGELF
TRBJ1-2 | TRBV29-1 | SVEVVGQGPANYGYT
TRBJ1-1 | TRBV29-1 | SVTSGNTEAF
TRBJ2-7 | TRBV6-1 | ASSSLPGGLYEQY
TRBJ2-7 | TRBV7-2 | ASSELGLAGGYEQY
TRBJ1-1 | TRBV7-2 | ASSLEGRAFTEAF
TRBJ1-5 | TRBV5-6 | ASSLARSGGNQPQH
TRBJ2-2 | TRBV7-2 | ASSTSGALRITGELF
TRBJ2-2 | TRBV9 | ASSPPGQGRTGELF
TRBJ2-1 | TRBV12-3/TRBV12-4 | ASRPTSGRDVHEQF
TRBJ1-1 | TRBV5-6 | ASSRGAEAF
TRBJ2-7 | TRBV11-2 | ASSNRDYSYEQY
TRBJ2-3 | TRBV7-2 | ASSFHISEGTDTQY
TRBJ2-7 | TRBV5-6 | ASSLAGTGANEQY
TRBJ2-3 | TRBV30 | AWSLGQITDTQY
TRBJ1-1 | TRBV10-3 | AISDGNTEAF
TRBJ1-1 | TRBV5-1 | ASSPRGTEAF
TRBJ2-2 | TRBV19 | ASFDYTGELF
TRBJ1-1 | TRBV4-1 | ASSLGRGALGTEAF
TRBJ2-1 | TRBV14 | ASSQGLGTAPSSYNEQF
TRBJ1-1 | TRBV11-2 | ASSISSDRGRAF
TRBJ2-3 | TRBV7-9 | ASSSSGTSLHHTDTQY
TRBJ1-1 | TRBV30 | AWSPRTEAF
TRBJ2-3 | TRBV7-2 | ASSFSTDTQY
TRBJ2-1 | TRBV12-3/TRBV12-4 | ASSRTYNEQF
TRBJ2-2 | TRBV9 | ASSATGRTGELF
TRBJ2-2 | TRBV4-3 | ASSLWGTGGAAGELF
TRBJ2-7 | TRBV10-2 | ATRQGLTYEQY
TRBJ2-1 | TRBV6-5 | ASSYRSYNEQF
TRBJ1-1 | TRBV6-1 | ASAGGGREAF
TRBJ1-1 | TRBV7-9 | ASSPRQAPNTEAF
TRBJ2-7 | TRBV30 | AWSLGTGGAEQY
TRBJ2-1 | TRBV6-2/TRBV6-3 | ASSYPGLGDEQF
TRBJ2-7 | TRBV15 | ATSRDKRGVYEQY
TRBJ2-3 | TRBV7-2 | ASSLGGTGVTDTQY
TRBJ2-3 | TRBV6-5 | ASRGGGAPTDTQY
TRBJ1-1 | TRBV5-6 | ASSPEVGEAF
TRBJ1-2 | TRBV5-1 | ASSLSGTGKLGYT
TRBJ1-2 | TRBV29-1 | SVGPPGLLGGYT
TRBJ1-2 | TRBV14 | ASSQMRNGYT